The T cell receptor beta chain under discussion was sequenced for a study of blood T cells in healthy people across ages. This CDR3 region has 13 residues. V was cut by 3 bases and J by 13 bases, with 16 bases left in between. A second PCR of about 7 to 11 cycles used a sample-barcoded 5' primer and a J-beta primer mix. Samples each returned at least 2.5 million CDR3-containing paired-end reads. TCRdb reanalysed the 5' RACE reads using MiXCR and keeps one entry per CDR3 protein. This sample has some 1.4 million distinct CDR3 sequences, with about 43% found just once. Extraction of total RNA produced a minimum of 5 micrograms from each sample. This clonotype was seen only a few times. Its antigen is not identified. Study-wide results and caveats: The study found TCR beta diversity correlated strongly with naive T cell percentage. Diversity was estimated from one million T cells, and these estimates were considered underestimates.

This clonotype originated in a young woman in good health. The sequenced material came from blood. The chain has TRBV12-3 or TRBV12-4 and TRBJ2-4, with D perhaps TRBD2 (6 bases). The CDR3 loop is CASSLAGPTEQYF. In DNA form, the CDR3 reads TGTGCCAGCAGTTTGGCGGGGCCCACGGAGCAGTACTTC.